Listed below are T cell receptor beta chains from one sample, sequenced in a study of human T cells and chemical hapten exposure. Each CDR3 protein gets one entry after TCRdb re-called the RACE reads with MiXCR. The sample holds about 55,000 distinct CDR3 sequences, roughly 10% seen once. This specimen consisted of whole blood, obtained in connection with sensitization to the hapten diphenylcyclopropenone (DPC). The source is a woman in her twenties or thirties with alopecia areata. Some clones in this sample may be carry-over from other donors' samples. Each CDR3 is given with its conserved first and last residue.

v_call	j_call	cdr3_aa
TRBV12-3/TRBV12-4	TRBJ2-4	CASRSATTQGLNIQYF
TRBV7-6	TRBJ1-1	CASSLEPQALTEAFF
TRBV18	TRBJ1-4	CASSPGVNEKLFF
TRBV11-1	TRBJ2-1	CASSLEGQGLFWQFF
TRBV25-1	TRBJ2-5	CASSEETQYF
TRBV6-6	TRBJ1-2	CASSTGTDANYGYTF
TRBV7-8	TRBJ2-2	CASSPWGGNTGELFF
TRBV6-5	TRBJ1-2	CASSYRLDTYGYTF
TRBV6-1	TRBJ2-3	CASWGLARTDTQYF
TRBV7-8	TRBJ1-1	CASSLGDRGRTEAFF
TRBV3-1	TRBJ1-2	CASSQASGNSPSNYGYTF
TRBV6-5	TRBJ2-7	CASSYWYEQYF
TRBV20-1	TRBJ2-7	CSAMGLRLASSYEQYF
TRBV6-2/TRBV6-3	TRBJ2-6	CASRPSGTGGSGANVLTF
TRBV7-2	TRBJ2-3	CASSLVGGGAADTQYF
TRBV18	TRBJ1-1	CASSPPRGGGTEAFF
TRBV7-2	TRBJ2-3	CASSPLGGTTDTQYF
TRBV3-1	TRBJ1-6	CASTQGDASSYNSPLHF
TRBV2	TRBJ1-1	CASSEALLGQRNTEAFF
TRBV12-5	TRBJ2-3	CASGFHVRGGTDTQYF
TRBV3-1	TRBJ2-3	CASSQSFGTRRAQYF
TRBV6-2/TRBV6-3	TRBJ2-2	CACRATSNTGELFF
TRBV6-2/TRBV6-3	TRBJ1-4	CASSSMSGGEEKLFF
TRBV29-1	TRBJ1-2	CSVDPIIGTQNYGDTF
TRBV28	TRBJ2-3	CASGAHTDTQYF
TRBV20-1	TRBJ1-3	CSARDGFSDSGNTIYF
TRBV20-1	TRBJ2-3	CSGQDYTQYF
TRBV7-2	TRBJ2-5	CASSQSSGRKETQYF
TRBV20-1	TRBJ2-1	CSARKSGGSNNEQFF
TRBV7-9	TRBJ1-2	CASRLDRGGYGYNF
TRBV5-5	TRBJ1-1	CASSLEGAGNTEAFF
TRBV7-9	TRBJ1-1	CASSFFEDNTEAFF
TRBV5-1	TRBJ2-7	CASSPAGVLSYEQYF
TRBV9	TRBJ2-5	CASSEGSGLFQETQYF
TRBV7-8	TRBJ2-1	CASSRPPTHKVQFF
TRBV6-5	TRBJ1-4	CAGARRANEKLFF
TRBV25-1	TRBJ2-1	CASRTTGGWNEQFF
TRBV20-1	TRBJ1-2	CSAREQFGEDAGYTF
TRBV6-1	TRBJ2-3	CASSGRTGTTDTQYF
TRBV7-2	TRBJ1-3	CASSLCRNTIYF
TRBV4-3	TRBJ2-7	CASSQDIRDPYEQYF